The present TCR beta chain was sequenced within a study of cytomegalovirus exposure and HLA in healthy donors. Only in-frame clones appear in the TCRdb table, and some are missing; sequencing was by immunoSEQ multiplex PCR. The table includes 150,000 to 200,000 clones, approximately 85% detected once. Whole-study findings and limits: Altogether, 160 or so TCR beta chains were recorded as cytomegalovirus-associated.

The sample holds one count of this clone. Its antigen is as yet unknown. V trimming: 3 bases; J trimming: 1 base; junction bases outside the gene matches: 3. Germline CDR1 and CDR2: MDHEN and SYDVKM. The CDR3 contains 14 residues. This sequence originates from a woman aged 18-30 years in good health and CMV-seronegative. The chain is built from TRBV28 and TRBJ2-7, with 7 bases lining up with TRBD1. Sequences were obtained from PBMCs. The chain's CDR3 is CASSLGTESYEQYF. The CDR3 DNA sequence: TGTGCCAGCAGTTTGGGGACAGAATCCTACGAGCAGTACTTC.